The T cell receptor (beta chain) under discussion was sequenced for a study of blood T cell repertoires in COVID-19 (dated by TCRdb to the early 2020s). Regarding the study in general: Samples covering the acute and convalescent phases of COVID-19 were provided by collaborators in the United States, Italy and Spain. The material from the prospective study consisted of cDNA or gDNA derived from T cells, B-cell-depleted T cells, or PBMCs. The dataset comprised deeply sampled blood TCRbeta repertoires from subjects exposed to, actively infected with, or recovered from COVID-19. The repertoires were released in a freely available public database intended as a resource for research on the immune response to SARS-CoV-2. Samples were obtained from the ongoing ImmuneRACE study (first 160 participants) and from 950 to 1,500 subjects provided by 6 global collaborators. A de-identified subject ID, COVID-19 status, age in years and sex were almost always included in the sample metadata. Where available, HLA class I and class II types were taken from metadata supplied by the sample provider and were not determined by assay-based typing. General conclusions and limits of the study: How much clinical and demographic metadata was included differed by source and by participant, and the metadata was provided uncurated.

TCRbeta CDR3 regions were amplified from genomic DNA by means of the immunoSEQ Assay, a bias-controlled multiplex PCR. Regarding the original processing steps: Nucleated cell counts per sample were estimated from amplification of reference gene primers within the assay. To quantify the absolute abundance of each unique TCRbeta CDR3 rearrangement, sequence reads were collapsed and filtered. For each sample, productive Simpson clonality was calculated as the square root of Simpson's diversity index over productive rearrangements. Not all clones reach the TCRdb copy of this immuneACCESS table, which keeps in-frame sequences only. Checked studies attribute under half of the gap to unresolved V genes and leave the rest unexplained. V and J calls and clone size are given by that table; D and trimming were obtained from the DNA. The sample table holds under 200,000 clones, of which about 80% were seen once. The ten largest clones represent more than 4% of the sample.

In the prospective study, participants were roughly 18 to 100 years old, resided in under 30 geographic areas of the United States, and were enrolled through a virtual design. To assign participants to cohorts, the prospective study relied on clinical history that participants themselves reported in a screening survey and a study questionnaire. Each participant in the prospective study had whole blood, serum and a nasopharyngeal or oropharyngeal swab collected by mobile phlebotomists. Additional blood draws and questionnaires over an approximately two-month period could optionally be provided by prospective study participants. Before DNA extraction, prospective study blood samples were shipped either frozen or at room temperature. Trimming at the junction amounts to 5 bases on V and 2 bases on J, and the germline ends lie 12 bases apart. Sequences LNHDA (CDR1) and SQIVND (CDR2) are obtained from the germline V gene (reference sequence). The CDR3 holds 14 amino acids from the cysteine to the phenylalanine. The entry retains the CDR3 DNA only, 42 bases that are in frame from base 1.

Notes on this clone: Its antigen target is currently unknown. Within one base of it there is no much larger clone, and no base qualities were kept.

The material sequenced was PBMCs or T cells enriched from blood (not recorded which). This receptor was identified in a woman in her fifties or sixties with acute COVID-19. The chain uses TRBV19 and TRBJ1-2; no D gene call is confident. DNA sequence: TGTGCCAGTAGTCTTTACCCCCGGAACTATGGCTACACCTTC. It specifies CASSLYPRNYGYTF. The CDR3, completed at both ends by the reference TRBV19 and TRBJ1-2 genes, gives the full variable domain DGGITQSPKYLFRKEGQNVTLSCEQNLNHDAMYWYRQDPGQGLRLIYYSQIVNDFQKGDIAEGYSVSREKKESFPLTVTSAQKNPTAFYLCASSLYPRNYGYTFGSGTRLTVV.